These 23 T cell receptor beta chains share one sample of origin, sequenced in a study of T cells in localized non-small cell lung cancer. TCRdb keeps only in-frame clones here, not all; method: immunoSEQ multiplex PCR. The sample has 1,500 to 2,000 clones; 30% to 45% are singletons. This material consisted of lung tumor tissue, taken before any cancer treatment. The receptors derive from a woman between 35 and 75 years old with stage II lung adenocarcinoma.

The chain carries TRBV28 and TRBJ1-2; D remains ambiguous. CDR3 length: 13 amino acids. Trimming removed 2 bases from V and 4 bases from J, with 8 bases in between. Germline V CDR1 and CDR2: MDHEN, SYDVKM. The CDR3 loop reads CASSLRTFYGYTF. For the CDR3, the DNA is TGTGCCAGCAGTTTACGGACCTTCTATGGCTACACCTTC.

J is TRBJ1-1 and V is TRBV9; no firm D call. Germline V gene lookup returns CDR1 SGDLS and CDR2 YYNGEE. The CDR3 consists of 13 residues. V was shortened by 4 bases and J by 0 bases, with 7 bases between the two germline ends. CDR3 protein: CASSRVMNTEAFF. The CDR3 bases are TGTGCCAGCAGCAGGGTCATGAACACTGAAGCTTTCTTT.

The rearrangement uses TRBV29-1 and TRBJ1-4; 7 nucleotides align to TRBD1. V lost 5 bases to trimming and J lost 4 bases; unmatched junction nucleotides: 4. The CDR3 has 13 residues. Germline V gives CDR1 SQVTM, CDR2 ANQGSEA. Written as DNA, the CDR3 is TGCAGCGTTACCCGGGACAGTAATGAAAAACTGTTTTTT. It translates to CSVTRDSNEKLFF.

This clone occurred a few times. The chain employs TRBV7-5 and TRBJ1-2; the table names TRBD1, a call not compared with the DNA. TRBV7-5 is classified as a pseudogene. The CDR3 spans 15 residues. As DNA, the CDR3 is TGTGCCAGCAGCCCAGGGGGACAGGCGAACTATGGCTACACCTTC. It yields the protein CASSPGGQANYGYTF.

This clone has only a few counts. The chain combines TRBV19 with TRBJ1-2; 8 bases are a match to TRBD1. The CDR3 extends over 13 amino acids. Trimming at V came to 1 base and at J to 5 bases, leaving 0 bases not matched to a gene. Germline V lookup: CDR1 LNHDA, CDR2 SQIVND (reference sequence). The CDR3 spells CASSIGQGYGYTF. The CDR3 coding sequence is TGTGCCAGTAGTATAGGACAGGGGTATGGCTACACCTTC.

V is TRBV29-1 and J is TRBJ1-3; D not resolved. V lost 1 base and J 2 bases, leaving 3 bases between the germline ends. Germline V CDR1 and CDR2: SQVTM, ANQGSEA. The CDR3 length is 12 residues. In DNA form, the CDR3 reads TGCAGCGTTGAAGGTGCTGGAAACACCATATATTTT. As protein: CSVEGAGNTIYF.

This clone is large. The chain employs TRBV19 and TRBJ2-1, with D possibly matching TRBD2 (6 bases). Germline V gene data show CDR1 as LNHDA and CDR2 as SQIVND (reference sequence). V lost 0 bases and J 10 bases, leaving 13 bases between the germline ends. CDR3 length: 14 residues. The CDR3: CASSIDPSSAEQFF. DNA of the CDR3: TGTGCCAGTAGTATAGATCCGTCTAGCGCCGAGCAGTTCTTC.

This clone has only a few counts. This sequence joins TRBV6-8 and TRBJ2-4; D perhaps matches TRBD1 (6 bases). CDR1 and CDR2 from the germline V gene are MNHGY and SAAAGT. The CDR3 extends over 17 amino acids. Trimming cost V 3 bases and J 0 bases, with 15 bases left between them. The CDR3 bases are TGTGCCAGCAGTTATCTTCCAGGGGTCGGAGCCAAAAACATTCAGTACTTC. As protein: CASSYLPGVGAKNIQYF.

This clone showed up just a few times. The germline gene is not matched at one end of the junction; a read error may be the cause. This CDR3 is also generated by other DNA sequences in the sample. The chain employs TRBV6-8 and TRBJ1-5, with no clear D. The CDR3 is made up of 14 amino acids. Germline V gives CDR1 MNHGY, CDR2 SAAAGT. CDR3 nucleotide sequence: TGTGCCATCAGTACCGGGGATAGCAATCAGCCCCAGCATTTT. It codes for CAISTGDSNQPQHF.

This clone was observed a handful of times. This chain connects TRBV19 to TRBJ2-1; 7 bases line up with TRBD1. Germline CDR1 is LNHDA and CDR2 is SQIVND (reference sequence). This CDR3 comprises 13 residues. J gave up 6 bases and V 5 bases, and 4 bases lay outside the gene matches. CDR3 sequence (DNA): TGTGCCAGTAGTCGAGGGACAGCCAATGAGCAGTTCTTC. Translation gives CASSRGTANEQFF.

The rearrangement joins TRBV6-8 to TRBJ1-3, with 7 nucleotides matching TRBD1. The trim removed 6 bases at V and 0 bases at J, leaving 2 bases unmatched. Germline lookup yields CDR1 MNHGY and CDR2 SAAAGT. This CDR3 has 14 amino acids. The DNA of the CDR3 is TGTGCCAGCAGACGGGACAGCTCTGGAAACACCATATATTTT. Protein product: CASRRDSSGNTIYF.

The chain employs TRBV6-8 and TRBJ2-1, with D perhaps matching TRBD1 (5 bases). Germline loops: CDR1 MNHGY, CDR2 SAAAGT. Trimming removed 7 bases from V and 5 bases from J, with 15 bases in between. CDR3 length equals 14 residues. CDR3 sequence (DNA): TGTGCCAGCACCCTAGACAGCCTAGACAATGAGCAGTTCTTC. It specifies CASTLDSLDNEQFF.

In DNA, the CDR3 is TGTGCCAGCAGCGCCACAGTTAACACCGGGGAGCTGTTTTTT. Its protein is CASSATVNTGELFF. V and J are TRBV7-6 and TRBJ2-2; D is ambiguous. Trimming left V 5 bases short and J 2 bases short, with 9 bases between. Germline lookup yields CDR1 SGHVS and CDR2 FNYEAQ. The CDR3 length is 14 residues.

This clone is termed large (0.1 to 1%). V usage is TRBV12-5 and J usage is TRBJ2-1; TRBD2 aligns across 7 bases. The CDR3 loop spans 14 amino acids. Germline V lookup: CDR1 LGHNT, CDR2 FRNRAP. The ends lost 6 bases at V and 4 bases at J; junction bases unmatched: 6. In nucleotides, the CDR3 is TGTGCTAGTGGACCGGGACTAACATACAATGAGCAGTTCTTC. It codes for CASGPGLTYNEQFF.

V is TRBV19 and J is TRBJ1-1, with D uncertain. Germline CDR1 LNHDA, CDR2 SQIVND (reference sequence). The CDR3 has 11 amino acids. The ends were cut back, 4 bases at V and 4 bases at J, with 4 bases in the middle. CDR3 DNA: TGTGCCAGTAGTAAGGTCACTGAAGCTTTCTTT. Amino acid sequence: CASSKVTEAFF.

The chain links TRBV19 to TRBJ1-3, with D possibly TRBD1 on 6 matching bases. This CDR3 is built from 13 residues. Trimming pared 8 bases from V and 0 bases from J, leaving 8 bases between. Germline CDR1 and CDR2: LNHDA and SQIVND (reference sequence). The CDR3 sequence is CASADSSGNTIYF. The CDR3 DNA sequence: TGTGCCAGTGCGGACAGCTCTGGAAACACCATATATTTT.

This clone was counted a single time. The V and J genes are TRBV30 and TRBJ2-7, with D uncertain. CDR1 is GTSNPN, CDR2 SVGIG, per germline (reference sequence). The CDR3 consists of 12 residues. Trimming pared 0 bases from V and 1 base from J, leaving 4 bases between. Here the CDR3 reads CAWSVQSYEQYF. CDR3 sequence (DNA): TGTGCCTGGAGTGTACAATCCTACGAGCAGTACTTC.

The chain is built from TRBV29-1 and TRBJ1-1, with 9 bases matching TRBD1. The germline V gene encodes CDR1 SQVTM and CDR2 ANQGSEA. The V gene end was trimmed by 1 base and the J gene end by 5 bases; junction bases not matched to a gene: 8. This CDR3 comprises 15 residues. The CDR3 DNA sequence: TGCAGCGTTGAAGTCGCACAGGGGGCAAAAACTGAAGCTTTCTTT. It is translated as CSVEVAQGAKTEAFF.

This clone turned up a few times. The chain uses TRBV10-2 and TRBJ2-4; TRBD2 is a possible D gene (5 bases). In germline, CDR1 is WSHSY, CDR2 SAAADI. V was cut by 2 bases and J by 6 bases, with 11 bases left in between. The CDR3 consists of 14 residues. As DNA, the CDR3 is TGCGCCAGCAGTGAGGCGGGTTTTGGAAACATTCAGTACTTC. The encoded protein is CASSEAGFGNIQYF.

Within the sample, this clone is large. V gene TRBV11-3 combines with J gene TRBJ1-3; D call uncertain. V was pared by 4 bases and J by 2 bases, with 9 bases between. The CDR3 sequence is 14 residues long. The germline gives CDR1 SGHNT, CDR2 YENEEA. The CDR3 bases are TGTGCCAGCAGCTCCGAAGGCCCTGGAAACACCATATATTTT. This encodes CASSSEGPGNTIYF.

The J gene is TRBJ2-5, the V gene TRBV9, with D possibly being TRBD1 (5 bases). This CDR3 is built from 13 residues. Germline V gene data show CDR1 as SGDLS and CDR2 as YYNGEE. V was clipped by 4 bases and J by 1 base, with 8 bases between them. This CDR3 is CASSFDSQETQYF. The CDR3 nucleotides read TGTGCCAGCAGCTTTGACAGCCAAGAGACCCAGTACTTC.

This clone was counted a few times. V and J are TRBV28 and TRBJ1-5, with D possibly being TRBD1 (6 bases). The germline V gene encodes CDR1 MDHEN and CDR2 SYDVKM. CDR3 length equals 14 residues. Trimming took off 6 bases at V and 0 bases at J, with 9 bases between the two ends. This chain's CDR3 is CASSLGGSNQPQHF. Here the CDR3 DNA reads TGTGCCAGCAGCCTAGGGGGTAGCAATCAGCCCCAGCATTTT.

This clone was picked up a small number of times. The chain is built from TRBV19 and TRBJ1-4; D is uncertain. The CDR3 extends over 13 amino acids. Germline assignment: CDR1 LNHDA and CDR2 SQIVND (reference sequence). V lost 3 bases and J 10 bases, leaving 12 bases between the germline ends. The chain's CDR3 is CASSMNPGGKLFF. CDR3 coding DNA: TGTGCCAGTAGTATGAATCCGGGAGGAAAACTGTTTTTT.